A selection of T cell receptor beta chains follows, all from one sample in a study of cytomegalovirus exposure and HLA in healthy donors. Libraries were prepared by immunoSEQ multiplex PCR; TCRdb keeps only in-frame clonotypes and omits some of them. The data show 130,000 or so clones, with more than 8% seen just once and 5.5% held by the top ten. Sample: PBMCs. The receptors here all came from a middle-aged man in good health and CMV-seronegative. The CDR3 runs from the conserved cysteine through the conserved F or W. D genes are given only for firm matches. Expanded clones are given a class, and other clones once, few, many or no size at all.

clone_size	v_call	d_call	j_call	cdr3_aa	cdr3_nt
few	TRBV6-5	NA	TRBJ1-6	CASSYLGGYNSPLHF	TGTGCCAGCAGTTACTTGGGGGGGTATAATTCACCCCTCCACTTT
few	TRBV5-1	NA	TRBJ2-2	CASSSATSGELFF	TGCGCCAGCAGCTCGGCAACTAGCGGGGAGCTGTTTTTT
few	TRBV5-4	TRBD1	TRBJ2-7	CASRTFGQGFYEQYF	TGTGCCAGCAGGACTTTCGGACAGGGGTTCTACGAGCAGTACTTC
few	TRBV5-1	TRBD1	TRBJ1-1	CASSPTGTGITEAFF	TGCGCCAGCAGCCCCACCGGGACAGGGATCACTGAAGCTTTCTTT
NA	TRBV19	TRBD1	TRBJ2-1	CASRDRGQRAYNEQFF	TGTGCCAGTAGGGATAGGGGGCAGAGAGCCTACAATGAGCAGTTCTTC
few	TRBV5-1	NA	TRBJ2-3	CASSLEDLTDTQYF	TGCGCCAGCAGCTTAGAGGATTTGACAGATACGCAGTATTTT
NA	TRBV6-5	NA	TRBJ1-2	CASRQPGQPHGYTF	TGTGCCAGCAGGCAACCGGGACAACCACATGGCTACACCTTC
few	TRBV5-1	NA	TRBJ1-4	CASSWGTDEKLFF	TGCGCCAGCAGCTGGGGGACTGATGAAAAACTGTTTTTT
few	TRBV28	TRBD2	TRBJ2-7	CASSSGGGVRSYEQYF	TGTGCCAGCAGTTCGGGCGGGGGGGTCCGCTCCTACGAGCAGTACTTC
NA	TRBV14	TRBD1	TRBJ1-2	CASSARDRENYGYTF	TGTGCCAGCAGCGCCCGGGACAGGGAAAACTATGGCTACACCTTC
NA	TRBV2	TRBD1	TRBJ2-5	CASRGQGGETQYF	TGTGCCAGCAGGGGACAGGGTGGAGAGACCCAGTACTTC
NA	TRBV5-6	NA	TRBJ2-3	CASSFYAGSTDTQYF	TGTGCCAGCAGCTTCTATGCCGGTAGCACAGATACGCAGTATTTT
NA	TRBV7-7	NA	TRBJ2-5	CASSNPPVDWTQYF	TGTGCCAGCAGCAATCCCCCGGTAGACTGGACCCAGTACTTC
few	TRBV27	TRBD1	TRBJ2-7	CASSLTTGQGVAYEQYF	TGTGCCAGCAGTTTAACCACGGGACAGGGGGTAGCCTACGAGCAGTACTTC
few	TRBV2	NA	TRBJ1-1	CASSVEGVGWNTEAFF	TGTGCCAGCAGTGTGGAAGGGGTAGGGTGGAACACTGAAGCTTTCTTT
NA	TRBV2	TRBD2	TRBJ2-7	CASKTGLAGYEQYF	TGTGCCAGCAAGACGGGACTAGCCGGATACGAGCAGTACTTC
NA	TRBV6-1	NA	TRBJ2-6	CASSDLTGPNVLTF	TGTGCCAGCAGTGACCTAACAGGACCCAACGTCCTGACTTTC
few	TRBV6-5	NA	TRBJ2-3	CASSPLANTDTQYF	TGTGCCAGCAGCCCCTTGGCCAACACAGATACGCAGTATTTT
NA	TRBV19	TRBD1	TRBJ1-6	CASSVQGATYNSPLHF	TGTGCCAGTAGTGTCCAGGGGGCTACCTATAATTCACCCCTCCACTTT
few	TRBV6-6	NA	TRBJ1-1	CASSYVGADTEAFF	TGTGCCAGCAGCTACGTAGGGGCGGACACTGAAGCTTTCTTT
few	TRBV5-6	TRBD2	TRBJ2-3	CASSLVAGGSTDTQYF	TGTGCCAGCAGCTTGGTAGCGGGGGGTTCCACAGATACGCAGTATTTT
few	TRBV5-1	NA	TRBJ2-1	CASSFQEYNEQFF	TGCGCCAGCAGCTTTCAGGAATACAATGAGCAGTTCTTC
NA	TRBV25-1	NA	TRBJ1-2	CASETAVNGYTF	TGTGCCAGCGAGACGGCGGTCAATGGCTACACCTTC
few	TRBV7-3	NA	TRBJ1-1	CASSSSGQGSPTEAFF	TGTGCCAGCAGCTCCTCCGGGCAGGGGTCCCCCACTGAAGCTTTCTTT
NA	TRBV28	TRBD2	TRBJ2-7	CASSLREGLLEQYF	TGTGCCAGCAGTTTAAGGGAGGGTTTACTCGAGCAGTACTTC
NA	TRBV6-1	TRBD2	TRBJ2-5	CASSEGTSGAETQYF	TGTGCCAGCAGTGAAGGGACTAGCGGGGCAGAGACCCAGTACTTC
NA	TRBV7-2	NA	TRBJ1-1	CASSINRNTEAFF	TGTGCCAGCAGCATCAACAGGAACACTGAAGCTTTCTTT
NA	TRBV27	TRBD1	TRBJ2-4	CASSLGTGRAGGAKNIQYF	TGTGCCAGCAGTTTAGGGACAGGGAGGGCGGGTGGAGCCAAAAACATTCAGTACTTC
few	TRBV7-9	NA	TRBJ1-2	CASSLGGGYGYTF	TGTGCCAGCAGCTTAGGCGGGGGCTATGGCTACACCTTC
few	TRBV19	NA	TRBJ1-2	CASSIVISSYGYTF	TGTGCCAGTAGTATTGTAATCAGTTCCTATGGCTACACCTTC
few	TRBV10-3	TRBD2	TRBJ2-1	CAIGTSSGGANEQFF	TGTGCCATCGGGACTTCTAGCGGGGGGGCGAATGAGCAGTTCTTC
NA	TRBV5-4	TRBD1	TRBJ1-2	CASSGETGGLQGYTF	TGTGCCAGCAGCGGCGAGACAGGGGGTCTGCAAGGCTACACCTTC
NA	TRBV2	NA	TRBJ1-4	CASNFQGLREKLFF	TGTGCCAGCAACTTCCAGGGGTTGAGAGAAAAACTGTTTTTT
NA	TRBV28	NA	TRBJ1-2	CASTPGQVGGYTF	TGTGCCAGCACCCCGGGACAAGTAGGCGGCTACACCTTC
NA	TRBV6-5	NA	TRBJ1-2	CASSAGDGYTF	TGTGCCAGCAGCGCAGGGGATGGCTACACCTTC
few	TRBV2	NA	TRBJ2-7	CASSGQAYEQYF	TGTGCCAGCAGTGGACAGGCCTACGAGCAGTACTTC
NA	TRBV30	NA	TRBJ1-4	CAWARGEKLFF	TGTGCCTGGGCCCGGGGTGAAAAACTGTTTTTT
few	TRBV10-3	NA	TRBJ1-5	CAIRDTDQPQHF	TGTGCCATCAGGGATACAGATCAGCCCCAGCATTTT
NA	TRBV5-1	TRBD2	TRBJ2-7	CASSKGTSGDYEQYF	TGCGCCAGCAGTAAAGGGACTAGCGGGGACTACGAGCAGTACTTC
few	TRBV27	TRBD1	TRBJ2-2	CASSLGTGWPGELFF	TGTGCCAGCAGTCTCGGGACAGGGTGGCCCGGGGAGCTGTTTTTT
few	TRBV6-6	TRBD1	TRBJ1-1	CASSRDRGDEAFF	TGTGCCAGCAGCCGGGACAGGGGGGATGAAGCTTTCTTT
NA	TRBV27	NA	TRBJ2-3	CASSLKGGLVDTQYF	TGTGCCAGCAGTTTAAAGGGGGGGCTTGTAGATACGCAGTATTTT
few	TRBV7-2	NA	TRBJ1-5	CASSFYRDSNQPQHF	TGTGCCAGCAGCTTCTACAGGGATAGCAATCAGCCCCAGCATTTT
few	TRBV28	NA	TRBJ1-2	CAGATGIYDYGYTF	TGTGCCGGCGCAACAGGGATTTACGACTATGGCTACACCTTC
few	TRBV5-6	NA	TRBJ2-1	CASSLDYRGISEQFF	TGTGCCAGCAGCTTGGACTACCGGGGGATAAGTGAGCAGTTCTTC
NA	TRBV9	NA	TRBJ2-7	CASSAETGSYEQYF	TGTGCCAGCAGCGCAGAAACAGGGTCCTACGAGCAGTACTTC
NA	TRBV10-3	TRBD2	TRBJ2-7	CAISSGGAPYEQYF	TGTGCCATTTCCAGCGGGGGGGCCCCCTACGAGCAGTACTTC
few	TRBV6-1	NA	TRBJ2-1	CASSEGRWGGRDEQFF	TGTGCCAGCAGTGAAGGGAGGTGGGGGGGCCGTGATGAGCAGTTCTTC
NA	TRBV7-2	NA	TRBJ2-7	CASSAYYPSYEQYF	TGTGCCAGCAGCGCTTACTACCCGTCCTACGAGCAGTACTTC
NA	TRBV6-6	NA	TRBJ1-2	CASSYGAGQGYTF	TGTGCCAGCAGTTACGGAGCAGGGCAGGGCTACACCTTC
NA	TRBV7-3	TRBD1	TRBJ2-1	CASSYRPGGLVEQFF	TGTGCCAGCAGCTACCGGCCAGGGGGCCTCGTTGAGCAGTTCTTC
few	TRBV6-1	NA	TRBJ1-2	CASSDYVSSRGDYGYTF	TGTGCCAGCAGTGACTATGTCTCCAGCCGAGGTGACTATGGCTACACCTTC
NA	TRBV6-5	NA	TRBJ1-4	CASRKFGSGEKLFF	TGTGCCAGCAGGAAATTCGGTTCGGGAGAAAAACTGTTTTTT
few	TRBV19	TRBD1	TRBJ1-4	CASSGTANEKLFF	TGTGCCAGCTCCGGGACAGCTAATGAAAAACTGTTTTTT
NA	TRBV5-1	NA	TRBJ2-2	CASSASTGNTGELFF	TGCGCCAGCAGCGCATCGACAGGGAACACCGGGGAGCTGTTTTTT
NA	TRBV2	NA	TRBJ1-3	CASSETGNTIYF	TGTGCCAGCAGTGAAACAGGGAACACCATATATTTT
NA	TRBV10-3	TRBD1	TRBJ2-2	CAISADRTNTGELFF	TGTGCCATCAGTGCGGACAGGACGAACACCGGGGAGCTGTTTTTT
many	TRBV6-1	TRBD2	TRBJ2-7	CASSETSGGPYEQYF	TGTGCCAGCAGTGAAACTAGCGGGGGGCCCTACGAGCAGTACTTC
few	TRBV6-6	TRBD1	TRBJ1-2	CASSYGTGFYGYTF	TGTGCCAGCAGCTACGGGACAGGCTTCTATGGCTACACCTTC